Sequencing of this T cell receptor beta chain was carried out in a study of cytomegalovirus exposure and HLA in healthy donors. Study summary: Of several hundred genotyped donors, 81% grouped in the Caucasian-associated ancestry cluster. Broader study findings: A later analysis linked a missense DCLRE1C variant to TCR beta V- and J-gene trimming.

As to this clone: Its cognate antigen is unknown.

This CDR3 has 16 residues. Germline V gene sequence: CDR1 SGHNT, CDR2 YYREEE (reference sequence). Deletions cut 3 bases from V and 4 bases from J, with 19 bases between. The PCR employed 60 Vbeta primers together with 13 Jbeta primers. This table comes from immunoSEQ multiplex PCR, and its TCRdb copy is limited to in-frame clones, with some not included. The sample has about 140,000 clones, 88% seen once. The sequencing sample was made of PBMCs. The source is a woman aged 40-49 years in good health and CMV-seronegative. The V gene is TRBV5-4, the J gene TRBJ2-5; a weak D match, TRBD2 (6 bases). The CDR3 DNA reads as TGTGCCAGCAGCTCGCGGGCGGGAAGTGGGAGAGAGACCCAGTACTTC. Translation: CASSSRAGSGRETQYF.